This T cell receptor (beta chain) was observed in a study of blood T cell repertoires in COVID-19. The wider study: COVID-19 samples, acute and convalescent, were from the United States, Italy and Spain. T cells, B-cell-depleted T cells, or PBMCs supplied cDNA or gDNA.

In the original analysis: Reference gene primers were amplified, and this amplification served to estimate nucleated cell counts. This table comes from immunoSEQ multiplex PCR, and its TCRdb copy is limited to in-frame clones, with some not included. The V and J calls and the clone size are those of that table, but D and trimming were determined from the DNA. Among under 350,000 clones listed, roughly 86% were seen once. This clone occurred once. The germline CDR1 and CDR2 sequences are SGHDT and YYEEEE. V trimming: 4 bases; J trimming: 6 bases; junction bases outside the gene matches: 10. The CDR3 sequence is 16 residues long.

Input material: peripheral blood. This receptor was taken from a man aged 65 to 79 with acute or convalescent COVID-19. The chain has TRBV5-6 and TRBJ1-6; 7 nucleotides match TRBD1. The CDR3 coding sequence is TGTGCCAGCAGCCAGGGGGGTGGTGGCGGTAATTCACCCCTCCACTTT. This encodes CASSQGGGGGNSPLHF.